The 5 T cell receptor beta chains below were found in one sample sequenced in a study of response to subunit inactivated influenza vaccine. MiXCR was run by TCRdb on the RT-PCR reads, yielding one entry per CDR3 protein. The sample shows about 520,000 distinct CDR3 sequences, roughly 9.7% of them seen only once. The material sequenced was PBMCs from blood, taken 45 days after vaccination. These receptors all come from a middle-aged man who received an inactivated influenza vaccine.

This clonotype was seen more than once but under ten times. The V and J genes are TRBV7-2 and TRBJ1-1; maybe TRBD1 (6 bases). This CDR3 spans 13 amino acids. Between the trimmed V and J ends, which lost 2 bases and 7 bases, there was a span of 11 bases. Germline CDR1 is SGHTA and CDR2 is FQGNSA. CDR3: CASSLFQGFEAFF. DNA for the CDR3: TGTGCCAGCAGCTTATTTCAGGGGTTTGAAGCTTTCTTT.

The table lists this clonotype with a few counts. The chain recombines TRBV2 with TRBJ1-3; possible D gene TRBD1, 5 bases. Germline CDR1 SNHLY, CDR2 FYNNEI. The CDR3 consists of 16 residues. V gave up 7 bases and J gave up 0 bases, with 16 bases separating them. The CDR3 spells CASMRGGTFSGNTIYF. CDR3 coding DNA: TGTGCCAGCATGAGGGGAGGCACCTTCTCTGGAAACACCATATATTTT.

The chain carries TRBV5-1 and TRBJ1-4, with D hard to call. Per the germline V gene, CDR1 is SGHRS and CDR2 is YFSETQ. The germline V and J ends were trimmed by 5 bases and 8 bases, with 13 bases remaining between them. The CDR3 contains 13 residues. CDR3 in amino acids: CASRFNPGEKLFF. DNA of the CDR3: TGCGCCAGCAGATTCAATCCGGGCGAAAAACTGTTTTTT.

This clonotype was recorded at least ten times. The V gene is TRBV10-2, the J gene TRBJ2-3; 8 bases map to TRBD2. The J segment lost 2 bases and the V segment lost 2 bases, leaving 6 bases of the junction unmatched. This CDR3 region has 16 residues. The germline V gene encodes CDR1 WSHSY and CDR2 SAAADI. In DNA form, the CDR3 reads TGCGCCAGCAGTGAGAGTGCTAGCGGGTACACAGATACGCAGTATTTT. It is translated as CASSESASGYTDTQYF.

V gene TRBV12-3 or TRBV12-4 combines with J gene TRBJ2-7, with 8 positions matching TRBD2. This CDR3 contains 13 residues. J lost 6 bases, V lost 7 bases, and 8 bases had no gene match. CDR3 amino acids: CASNGVGGGEQYF. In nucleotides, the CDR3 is TGTGCCAGCAACGGGGTCGGGGGGGGCGAGCAGTACTTC.